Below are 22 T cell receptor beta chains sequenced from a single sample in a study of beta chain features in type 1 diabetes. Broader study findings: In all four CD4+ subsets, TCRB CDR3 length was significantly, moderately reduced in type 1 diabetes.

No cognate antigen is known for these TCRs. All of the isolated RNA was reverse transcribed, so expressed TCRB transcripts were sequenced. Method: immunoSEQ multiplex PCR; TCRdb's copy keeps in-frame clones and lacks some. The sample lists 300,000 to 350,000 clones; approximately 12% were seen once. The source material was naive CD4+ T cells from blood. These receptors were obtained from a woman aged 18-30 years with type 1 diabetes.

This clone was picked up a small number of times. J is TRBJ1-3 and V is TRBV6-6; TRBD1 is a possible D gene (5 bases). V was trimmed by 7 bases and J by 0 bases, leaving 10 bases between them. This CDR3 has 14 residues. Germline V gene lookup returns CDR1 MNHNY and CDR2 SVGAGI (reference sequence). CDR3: CASNTGNSGNTIYF. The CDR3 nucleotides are TGTGCCAGCAACACAGGAAACTCTGGAAACACCATATATTTT.

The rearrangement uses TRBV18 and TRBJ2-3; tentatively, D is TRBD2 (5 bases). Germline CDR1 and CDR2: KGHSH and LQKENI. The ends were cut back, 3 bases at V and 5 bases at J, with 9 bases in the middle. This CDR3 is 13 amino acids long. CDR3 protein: CASSPDSRDTQYF. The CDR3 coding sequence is TGTGCCAGCTCACCGGACTCCCGAGATACGCAGTATTTT. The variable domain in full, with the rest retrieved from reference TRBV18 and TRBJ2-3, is NAGVMQNPRHLVRRRGQEARLRCSPMKGHSHVYWYRQLPEEGLKFMVYLQKENIIDESGMPKERFSAEFPKEGPSILRIQQVVRGDSAAYFCASSPDSRDTQYFGPGTRLTVL.

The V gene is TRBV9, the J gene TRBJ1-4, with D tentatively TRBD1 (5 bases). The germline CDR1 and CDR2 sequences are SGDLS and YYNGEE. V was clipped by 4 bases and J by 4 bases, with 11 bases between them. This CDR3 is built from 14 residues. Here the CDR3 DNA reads TGTGCCAGCAGCCGCGGGGGAGGTAATGAAAAACTGTTTTTT. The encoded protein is CASSRGGGNEKLFF. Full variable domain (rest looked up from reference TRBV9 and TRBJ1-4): DSGVTQTPKHLITATGQRVTLRCSPRSGDLSVYWYQQSLDQGLQFLIQYYNGEERAKGNILERFSAQQFPDLHSELNLSSLELGDSALYFCASSRGGGNEKLFFGSGTQLSVL.

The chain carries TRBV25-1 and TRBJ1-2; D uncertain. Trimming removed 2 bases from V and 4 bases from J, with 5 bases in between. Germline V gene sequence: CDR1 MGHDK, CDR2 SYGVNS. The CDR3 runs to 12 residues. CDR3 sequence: CASSEPVYGYTF. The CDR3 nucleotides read TGTGCCAGCAGTGAACCGGTCTATGGCTACACCTTC.

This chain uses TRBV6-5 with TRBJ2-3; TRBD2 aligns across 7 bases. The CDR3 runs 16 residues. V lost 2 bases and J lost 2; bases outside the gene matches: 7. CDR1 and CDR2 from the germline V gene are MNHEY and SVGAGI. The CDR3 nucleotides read TGTGCCAGCAGTTACGCTAGCGGCCACAACACAGATACGCAGTATTTT. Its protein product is CASSYASGHNTDTQYF.

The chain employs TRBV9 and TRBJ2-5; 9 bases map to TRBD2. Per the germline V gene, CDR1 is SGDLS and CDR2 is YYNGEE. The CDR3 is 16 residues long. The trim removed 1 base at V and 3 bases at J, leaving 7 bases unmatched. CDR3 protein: CASSVSPRLAEETQYF. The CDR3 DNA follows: TGTGCCAGCAGCGTAAGTCCCAGACTAGCGGAAGAGACCCAGTACTTC.

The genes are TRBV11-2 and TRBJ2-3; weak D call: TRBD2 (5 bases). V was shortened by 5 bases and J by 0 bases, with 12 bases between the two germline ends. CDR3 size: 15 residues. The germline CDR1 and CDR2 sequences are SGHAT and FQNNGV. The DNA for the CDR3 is TGTGCCAGCAGCCCTGTGGGCGGGAGCACAGATACGCAGTATTTT. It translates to CASSPVGGSTDTQYF.

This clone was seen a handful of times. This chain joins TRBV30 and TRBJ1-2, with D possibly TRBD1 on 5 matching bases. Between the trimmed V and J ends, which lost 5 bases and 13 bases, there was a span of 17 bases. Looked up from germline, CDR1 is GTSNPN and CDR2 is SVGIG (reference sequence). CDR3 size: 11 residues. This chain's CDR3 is CAWGGTDICTF. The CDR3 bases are TGTGCCTGGGGTGGGACTGACATATGCACCTTC.

As DNA, the CDR3 is TGTGCCAGCTCATCCTGGACAGGGCGCTCTGGGGCCAACGTCCTGACTTTC. Its translation: CASSSWTGRSGANVLTF. The chain joins TRBV18 to TRBJ2-6; 8 bases align to TRBD1. Germline lookup yields CDR1 KGHSH and CDR2 LQKENI. Germline trimming cut 5 bases from V and 0 bases from J; bases unmatched to any gene: 6. The CDR3 runs 17 residues.

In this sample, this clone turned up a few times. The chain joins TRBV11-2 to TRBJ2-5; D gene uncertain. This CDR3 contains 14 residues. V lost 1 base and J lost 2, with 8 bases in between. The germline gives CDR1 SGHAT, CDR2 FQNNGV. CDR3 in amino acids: CASSLVGQQETQYF. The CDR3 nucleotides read TGTGCCAGCAGCTTAGTTGGGCAGCAAGAGACCCAGTACTTC.

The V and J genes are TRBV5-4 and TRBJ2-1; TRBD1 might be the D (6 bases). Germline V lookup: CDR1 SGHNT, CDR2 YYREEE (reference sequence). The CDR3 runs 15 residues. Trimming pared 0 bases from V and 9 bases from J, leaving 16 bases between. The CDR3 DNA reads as TGTGCCAGCAGCTTGGACAGTTTGAGCAGGGGTGAGCAGTTCTTC. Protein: CASSLDSLSRGEQFF.

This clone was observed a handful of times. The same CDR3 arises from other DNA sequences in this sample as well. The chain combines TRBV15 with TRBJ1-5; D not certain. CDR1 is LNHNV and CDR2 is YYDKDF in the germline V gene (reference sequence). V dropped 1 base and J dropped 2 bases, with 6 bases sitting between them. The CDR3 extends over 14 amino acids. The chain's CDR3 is CATSRGGGNQPQHF. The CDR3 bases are TGTGCCACCAGCAGAGGGGGAGGCAATCAGCCCCAGCATTTT.

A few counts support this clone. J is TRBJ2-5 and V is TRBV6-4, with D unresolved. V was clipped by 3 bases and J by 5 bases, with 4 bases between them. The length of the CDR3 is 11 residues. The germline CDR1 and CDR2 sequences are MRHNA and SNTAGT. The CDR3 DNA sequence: TGTGCCAGCAGTGAGTCGGAGACCCAGTACTTC. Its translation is CASSESETQYF.

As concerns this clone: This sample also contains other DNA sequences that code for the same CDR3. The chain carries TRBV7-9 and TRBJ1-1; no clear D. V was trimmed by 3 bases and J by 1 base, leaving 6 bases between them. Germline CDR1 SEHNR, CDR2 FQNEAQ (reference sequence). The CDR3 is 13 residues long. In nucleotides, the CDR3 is TGTGCCAGCAGCTTTCAGGAGAACACTGAAGCTTTCTTT. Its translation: CASSFQENTEAFF.

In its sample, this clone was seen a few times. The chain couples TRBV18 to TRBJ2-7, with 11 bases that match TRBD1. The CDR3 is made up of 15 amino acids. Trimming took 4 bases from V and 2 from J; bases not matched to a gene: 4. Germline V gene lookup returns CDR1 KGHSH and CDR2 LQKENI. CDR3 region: CASSRTGGDTYEQYF. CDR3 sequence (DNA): TGTGCCAGCTCACGGACAGGGGGCGATACCTACGAGCAGTACTTC.

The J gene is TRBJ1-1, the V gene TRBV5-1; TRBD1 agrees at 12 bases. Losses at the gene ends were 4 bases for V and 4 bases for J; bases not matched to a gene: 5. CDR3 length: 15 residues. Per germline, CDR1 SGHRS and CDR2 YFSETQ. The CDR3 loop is CASSGDRGPGTEAFF. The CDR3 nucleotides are TGCGCCAGCAGCGGGGACAGGGGGCCGGGCACTGAAGCTTTCTTT. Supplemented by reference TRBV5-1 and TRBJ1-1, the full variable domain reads KAGVTQTPRYLIKTRGQQVTLSCSPISGHRSVSWYQQTPGQGLQFLFEYFSETQRNKGNFPGRFSGRQFSNSRSEMNVSTLELGDSALYLCASSGDRGPGTEAFFGQGTRLTVV.

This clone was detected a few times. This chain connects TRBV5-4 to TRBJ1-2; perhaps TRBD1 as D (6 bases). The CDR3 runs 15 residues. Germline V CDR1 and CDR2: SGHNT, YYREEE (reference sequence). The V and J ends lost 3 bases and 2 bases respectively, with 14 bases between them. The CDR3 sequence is CASSSGHEKNYGYTF. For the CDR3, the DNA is TGTGCCAGCAGCTCGGGACACGAGAAGAACTATGGCTACACCTTC.

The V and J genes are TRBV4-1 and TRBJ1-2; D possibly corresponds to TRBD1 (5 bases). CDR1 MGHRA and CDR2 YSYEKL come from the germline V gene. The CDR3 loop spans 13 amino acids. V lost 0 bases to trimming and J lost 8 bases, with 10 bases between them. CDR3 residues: CASSQDRVVGYTF. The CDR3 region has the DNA TGCGCCAGCAGCCAAGACAGGGTGGTCGGCTACACCTTC.

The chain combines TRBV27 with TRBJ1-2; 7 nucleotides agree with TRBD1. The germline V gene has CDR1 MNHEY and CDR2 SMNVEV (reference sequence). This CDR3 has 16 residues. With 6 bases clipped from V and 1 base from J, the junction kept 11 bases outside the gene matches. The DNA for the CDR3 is TGTGCCAGCAGCCGGACGACAGGGTCGCGTAACTATGGCTACACCTTC. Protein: CASSRTTGSRNYGYTF.

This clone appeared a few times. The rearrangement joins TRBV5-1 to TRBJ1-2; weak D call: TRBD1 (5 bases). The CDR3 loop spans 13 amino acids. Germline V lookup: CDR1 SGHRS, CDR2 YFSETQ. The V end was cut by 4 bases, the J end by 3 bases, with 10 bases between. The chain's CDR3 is CASSVTVDYGYTF. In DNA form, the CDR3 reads TGCGCCAGCAGCGTGACAGTCGACTATGGCTACACCTTC.

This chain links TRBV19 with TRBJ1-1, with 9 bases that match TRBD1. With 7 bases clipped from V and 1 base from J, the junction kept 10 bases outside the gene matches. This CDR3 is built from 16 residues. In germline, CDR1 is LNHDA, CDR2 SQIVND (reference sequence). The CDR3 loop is CASTQAQGAGNTEAFF. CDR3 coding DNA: TGTGCCAGTACCCAGGCACAGGGGGCGGGGAACACTGAAGCTTTCTTT.

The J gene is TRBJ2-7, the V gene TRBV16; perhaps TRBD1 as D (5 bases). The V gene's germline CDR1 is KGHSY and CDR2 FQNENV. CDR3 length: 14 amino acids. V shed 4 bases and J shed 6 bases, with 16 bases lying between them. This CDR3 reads CASSPKPPRGEQYV. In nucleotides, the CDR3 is TGTGCCAGCAGCCCCAAACCGCCTAGGGGCGAGCAGTACGTC.